This entry lists 18 T cell receptor beta chains sequenced from one sample in a study of shared clonotypes between healthy human individuals. TCRdb's copy holds only in-frame clones and misses some; the assay was immunoSEQ multiplex PCR. The sample includes about 470,000 clones, 75% to 85% of them seen just once. Sequenced: PBMCs. Receptors were obtained from a woman aged 40 to 50 in good health. Some clones in this sample may be carry-over from other donors' samples.

The gene calls are TRBV11-2 and TRBJ2-5; D gene ambiguous. The germline CDR1 and CDR2 sequences are SGHAT and FQNNGV. The CDR3 covers 14 residues. The germline V and J ends were trimmed by 2 bases and 5 bases, with 12 bases remaining between them. The CDR3 spells CASSLNPLLETQYF. DNA of the CDR3: TGTGCCAGCAGCTTAAACCCCCTGCTGGAGACCCAGTACTTC. The entire variable domain, with the rest obtained from reference TRBV11-2 and TRBJ2-5, is as follows: EAGVAQSPRYKIIEKRQSVAFWCNPISGHATLYWYQQILGQGPKLLIQFQNNGVVDDSQLPKDRFSAERLKGVDSTLKIQPAKLEDSAVYLCASSLNPLLETQYFGPGTRLLVL.

V usage is TRBV19 and J usage is TRBJ2-3, with 9 bases that match TRBD2. This CDR3 contains 14 residues. Losses at the gene ends were 4 bases for V and 4 bases for J; bases not matched to a gene: 3. Germline loops: CDR1 LNHDA, CDR2 SQIVND (reference sequence). CDR3 nucleotide sequence: TGTGCCAGTAGTAGGGGGACTAGCCCAGATACGCAGTATTTT. Protein: CASSRGTSPDTQYF. Full variable domain (missing parts from reference TRBV19 and TRBJ2-3): DGGITQSPKYLFRKEGQNVTLSCEQNLNHDAMYWYRQDPGQGLRLIYYSQIVNDFQKGDIAEGYSVSREKKESFPLTVTSAQKNPTAFYLCASSRGTSPDTQYFGPGTRLTVL.

This chain joins TRBV28 and TRBJ1-2; unclear D gene. Germline V gives CDR1 MDHEN, CDR2 SYDVKM. V was shortened by 6 bases and J by 6 bases, with 11 bases between the two germline ends. The CDR3 is 12 residues long. Here the CDR3 reads CASSPPRNGYTF. The CDR3 nucleotides read TGTGCCAGCAGCCCACCGAGGAATGGCTACACCTTC.

In the case of this clone: The same CDR3 arises from other DNA sequences in this sample as well. The chain employs TRBV18 and TRBJ2-5; D is unclear. Looked up from germline, CDR1 is KGHSH and CDR2 is LQKENI. This CDR3 has 13 residues. The V end was cut by 0 bases, the J end by 4 bases, with 6 bases between. The CDR3 is CASSPPGRETQYF. The DNA for the CDR3 is TGTGCCAGCTCACCACCGGGTCGAGAGACCCAGTACTTC.

About this clone itself: The junction differs from germline at one of its ends, possibly a read error. V and J are TRBV7-7 and TRBJ2-1; tentatively, D is TRBD1 (5 bases). The germline V gene encodes CDR1 SSHAT and CDR2 FNYEAQ (reference sequence). The CDR3 has 13 residues. The chain's CDR3 is CASSLWQGNEQFF. CDR3 nucleotide sequence: TGTGCTAGCAGCTTATGGCAGGGAAATGAGCAGTTCTTC.

The gene calls are TRBV7-9 and TRBJ2-1; no clear D gene. Trimming removed 1 base from V and 8 bases from J, with 9 bases in between. This CDR3 has 13 amino acids. The germline V gene has CDR1 SEHNR and CDR2 FQNEAQ (reference sequence). The CDR3 sequence: CASSLGVNHEQFF. Here the CDR3 DNA reads TGTGCCAGCAGCTTAGGGGTTAACCATGAGCAGTTCTTC.

The genes are TRBV11-2 and TRBJ2-7; 13 positions match TRBD2. CDR1 SGHAT and CDR2 FQNNGV come from the germline V gene. This CDR3 is 16 amino acids long. J was trimmed by 2 bases and V by 4 bases; bases with no gene match: 5. The CDR3 bases are TGTGCCAGCAGCTCCCTAACTAGCGGGAGGGCCTACGAGCAGTACTTC. This encodes CASSSLTSGRAYEQYF.

This chain connects TRBV21-1 to TRBJ2-7; the table's D gene call, TRBD2, was not cross checked with the DNA. TRBV21-1 is reported as a pseudogene. This CDR3 contains 15 residues. In DNA, the CDR3 is TGTGCCAGCAGCATTCTAGCGGGAGGCTTGAGGGAGCAGTACTTC. Translating gives CASSILAGGLREQYF.

Here the CDR3 DNA reads TGTGCCAGCAGTGATCATAGCGGGAGCCCCTACAATGAGCAGTTCTTC. Translated: CASSDHSGSPYNEQFF. The chain employs TRBV6-1 and TRBJ2-1, with 9 bases lining up with TRBD2. Germline V gives CDR1 MNHNS, CDR2 SASEGT. With V trimmed by 3 bases and J by 2 bases, 5 bases remained unmatched. The CDR3 has 16 residues.

Here the CDR3 reads CASSRLRHGEAFF. DNA of the CDR3: TGTGCCAGCAGTCGGTTACGACACGGTGAAGCTTTCTTT. V gene TRBV6-5 combines with J gene TRBJ1-1; D gene uncertain. The V end lost 5 bases, the J end lost 7 bases, and 14 bases lay between the germline ends. The CDR3 runs 13 residues. Germline V gene lookup returns CDR1 MNHEY and CDR2 SVGAGI.

The chain couples TRBV5-1 to TRBJ2-2; 9 bases are a match to TRBD2. The CDR3 spans 17 residues. V lost 2 bases and J lost 6; bases outside the gene matches: 11. Germline CDR1 and CDR2: SGHRS and YFSETQ. The CDR3 is CASSFSSGTSRAGELFF. The CDR3 region has the DNA TGCGCCAGCAGCTTCTCCTCCGGGACTAGCAGAGCCGGGGAGCTGTTTTTT.

This clone was counted between two and nine times. The chain recombines TRBV7-9 with TRBJ2-2; D unresolved. Germline V CDR1 and CDR2: SEHNR, FQNEAQ (reference sequence). Trimming cost V 7 bases and J 2 bases, with 5 bases left between them. This CDR3 comprises 12 residues. The CDR3 DNA is TGTGCCAGCAAGATCAACACCGGGGAGCTGTTTTTT. The encoded protein is CASKINTGELFF.

The chain joins TRBV7-8 to TRBJ2-3, with TRBD1 matching over 7 bases. The CDR3 contains 15 residues. V dropped 5 bases and J dropped 5; count of bases not matched to a gene: 10. Germline values: CDR1 SGHVS, CDR2 FQNEAQ. DNA for the CDR3: TGTGCCAGCAGCCTTTGGGAAGGGGGCAAAGATACGCAGTATTTT. Protein product: CASSLWEGGKDTQYF. Supplemented by reference TRBV7-8 and TRBJ2-3, the full variable domain reads GAGVSQSPRYKVAKRGQDVALRCDPISGHVSLFWYQQALGQGPEFLTYFQNEAQLDKSGLPSDRFFAERPEGSVSTLKIQRTQQEDSAVYLCASSLWEGGKDTQYFGPGTRLTVL.

The chain joins TRBV15 to TRBJ2-7; no clear D gene. Germline lookup yields CDR1 LNHNV and CDR2 YYDKDF (reference sequence). The CDR3 is 16 amino acids. Between the trimmed V and J ends, which lost 5 bases and 3 bases, there was a span of 20 bases. CDR3 bases: TGTGCCACCAGCGATCCCCTGGCCGGAAACCTCTACGAGCAGTACTTC. Residues: CATSDPLAGNLYEQYF.

V and J are TRBV19 and TRBJ1-1; D unclear. There are 13 residues in the CDR3. Looked up from germline, CDR1 is LNHDA and CDR2 is SQIVND (reference sequence). Trimming removed 8 bases from V and 1 base from J, with 11 bases in between. The CDR3 sequence: CASREGGNTEAFF. CDR3 in DNA: TGTGCCAGTCGAGAGGGCGGGAACACTGAAGCTTTCTTT. Full variable domain (rest looked up from reference TRBV19 and TRBJ1-1): DGGITQSPKYLFRKEGQNVTLSCEQNLNHDAMYWYRQDPGQGLRLIYYSQIVNDFQKGDIAEGYSVSREKKESFPLTVTSAQKNPTAFYLCASREGGNTEAFFGQGTRLTVV.

CDR3 region: CASSLASVSVDYGYTF. CDR3 DNA sequence: TGTGCCAGCAGTTTGGCCTCAGTATCAGTCGATTATGGCTACACCTTC. V and J are TRBV28 and TRBJ1-2; no clear D gene. The length of the CDR3 is 16 residues. The V end was cut by 3 bases, the J end by 5 bases, with 19 bases between. CDR1 and CDR2 from the germline V gene are MDHEN and SYDVKM.

This clone was seen a handful of times. The V gene is TRBV30, the J gene TRBJ1-5, with D tentatively TRBD1 (5 bases). The CDR3 contains 13 residues. V lost 5 bases and J 7 bases, leaving 15 bases between the germline ends. Germline assignment: CDR1 GTSNPN and CDR2 SVGIG (reference sequence). The chain's CDR3 is CAWDGPGDQPQHF. The CDR3 nucleotides are TGTGCCTGGGACGGGCCGGGGGACCAGCCCCAGCATTTT.

CDR3 coding DNA: TGTGCCAGCAGTTTACAAGCGGGAGGGTACGAGCAGTACTTC. Translated: CASSLQAGGYEQYF. The V gene is TRBV27, the J gene TRBJ2-7, with 10 bases aligning to TRBD2. J was trimmed by 4 bases and V by 2 bases; bases with no gene match: 2. Germline V gene sequence: CDR1 MNHEY, CDR2 SMNVEV (reference sequence). This CDR3 region has 14 residues.